This TCR beta chain was observed in a study of blood T cell repertoires in COVID-19 (TCRdb year 2020). Background for the entire study: The collaborator samples originated in the United States, Italy and Spain and spanned the acute and convalescent phases of COVID-19. The prospective study material was composed of cDNA or gDNA derived from T cells, B-cell-depleted T cells, or PBMCs. Subjects who had been exposed to COVID-19, were actively infected with it, or had recovered from it provided the deeply sampled blood TCRbeta repertoires that made up the dataset. The repertoires were made available in a free public database intended to serve as a resource for research on the immune response to SARS-CoV-2. The samples were drawn from the first 160 participants of the ongoing ImmuneRACE study and from 950 to 1,500 subjects provided by 6 global collaborators. Sample metadata almost always included a de-identified subject ID, COVID-19 status, age in years and sex. Where available, HLA class I and class II types were taken from metadata supplied by the sample provider and were not determined by assay-based typing.

Turning to this clone: The antigen this receptor binds is unknown. Per-base quality was not reported, and no clone a single base away is much larger than it.

The collaborating institutions used their own protocols to collect whole blood in K2EDTA tubes. For TCRbeta analysis, collaborators shipped samples in one of three forms: frozen whole blood, isolated PBMCs, or DNA extracted from either of those sample types. TCRbeta CDR3 regions were amplified from genomic DNA using the immunoSEQ Assay, a bias-controlled multiplex PCR. The source study handled its data this way. The number of nucleated cells in each sample was estimated from the amplification of reference gene primers within the assay. To quantify the absolute abundance of each unique TCRbeta CDR3 rearrangement, sequence reads were collapsed and filtered. For each sample, productive Simpson clonality was calculated as the square root of Simpson's diversity index across productive rearrangements. This is the immuneACCESS table as TCRdb keeps it, with only in-frame sequences that have V and J called. A part of the clones is gone; compared with another copy, unresolved V genes explain less than half, and the rest is unexplained. V, J and clone size were drawn from that table, and D and trimming were deduced from the DNA. The sample records under 95,000 clones, 65% to 85% of which are singletons. The ten largest clones capture roughly 10% of the sample.

The full study reports these points: How much clinical and demographic metadata was included differed by source and by participant, and the metadata was provided uncurated.

The CDR3 contains 16 residues, cysteine and phenylalanine counted. Only the CDR3 portion is preserved as DNA: 48 bases, with reading frame beginning at the first base. As encoded in the germline V gene, CDR1 is MGHRA while CDR2 is YSYEKL. Trimming costs V 4 bases and J 0 bases, and their ends lie 13 bases apart. What was sequenced was peripheral blood. The chain links TRBV4-1 with TRBJ1-5; too little of a D gene remains to name it. The source is a man in his 70s with acute or convalescent COVID-19. The base sequence is TGCGCCAGCAGCCCCACTCGAGGGAATAGCAATCAGCCCCAGCATTTT. It is translated as CASSPTRGNSNQPQHF.